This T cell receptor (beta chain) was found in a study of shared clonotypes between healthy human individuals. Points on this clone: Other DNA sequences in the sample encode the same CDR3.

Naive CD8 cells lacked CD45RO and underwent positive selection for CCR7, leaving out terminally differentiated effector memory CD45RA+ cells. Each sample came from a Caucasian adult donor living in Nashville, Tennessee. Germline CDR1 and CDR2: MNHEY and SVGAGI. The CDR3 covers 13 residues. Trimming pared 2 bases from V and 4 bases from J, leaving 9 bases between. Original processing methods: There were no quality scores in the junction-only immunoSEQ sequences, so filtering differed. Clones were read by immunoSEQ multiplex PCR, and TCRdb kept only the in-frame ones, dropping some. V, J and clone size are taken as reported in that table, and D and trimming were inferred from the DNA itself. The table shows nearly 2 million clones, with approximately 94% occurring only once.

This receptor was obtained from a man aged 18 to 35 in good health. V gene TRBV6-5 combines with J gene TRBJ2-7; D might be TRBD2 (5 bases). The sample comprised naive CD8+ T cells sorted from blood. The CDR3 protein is CASSYLEGYEQYF. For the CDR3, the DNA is TGTGCCAGCAGTTACCTTGAGGGATACGAGCAGTACTTC.